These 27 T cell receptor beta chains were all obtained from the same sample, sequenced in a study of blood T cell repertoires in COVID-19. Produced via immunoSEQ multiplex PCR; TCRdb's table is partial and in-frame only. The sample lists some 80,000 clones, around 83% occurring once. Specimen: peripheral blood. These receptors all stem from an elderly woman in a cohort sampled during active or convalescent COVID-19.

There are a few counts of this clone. As DNA, the CDR3 is TGTGCCAGCAGCTTAGACAGGGGGCTATCCGATCGAAAGCAGTACGTC. Translated, it gives CASSLDRGLSDRKQYV. The chain recombines TRBV11-3 with TRBJ2-7, with 8 bases lining up with TRBD1. V lost 0 bases, J lost 8 bases, and 12 bases stayed unmatched. In germline, CDR1 is SGHNT, CDR2 YENEEA. This CDR3 region has 16 residues.

In nucleotides, the CDR3 is TGTGCCAGCAGCAAGACTAGCGGGAGGGCCGGCGAGCAGTACTTC. This gives the protein CASSKTSGRAGEQYF. The chain carries TRBV7-9 and TRBJ2-7; 14 bases agree with TRBD2. The ends lost 5 bases at V and 6 bases at J; junction bases unmatched: 6. Looked up from germline, CDR1 is SEHNR and CDR2 is FQNEAQ (reference sequence). The CDR3 has 15 residues.

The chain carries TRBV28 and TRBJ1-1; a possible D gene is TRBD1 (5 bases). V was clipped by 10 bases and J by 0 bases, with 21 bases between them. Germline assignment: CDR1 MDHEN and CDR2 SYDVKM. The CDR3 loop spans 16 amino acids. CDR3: CATLDSVYQMNTEAFF. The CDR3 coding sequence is TGTGCCACCCTTGACAGCGTATACCAGATGAACACTGAAGCTTTCTTT.

The CDR3 sequence: CASSSTAGVTDTQYF. Written as DNA, the CDR3 is TGTGCCAGCAGCTCCACAGCGGGAGTCACAGATACGCAGTATTTT. The chain links TRBV7-3 to TRBJ2-3, with 8 nucleotides matching TRBD2. This CDR3 is built from 15 residues. V trimming: 4 bases; J trimming: 2 bases; junction bases outside the gene matches: 5. Germline assignment: CDR1 SGHTA and CDR2 FQGTGA.

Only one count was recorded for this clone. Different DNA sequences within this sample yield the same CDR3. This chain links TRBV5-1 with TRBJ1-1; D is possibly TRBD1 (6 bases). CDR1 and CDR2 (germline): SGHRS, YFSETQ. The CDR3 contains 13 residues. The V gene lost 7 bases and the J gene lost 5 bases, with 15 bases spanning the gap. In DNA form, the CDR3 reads TGCGCCAGCTCACAGGGCCAAAATACTGAAGCTTTCTTT. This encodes CASSQGQNTEAFF.

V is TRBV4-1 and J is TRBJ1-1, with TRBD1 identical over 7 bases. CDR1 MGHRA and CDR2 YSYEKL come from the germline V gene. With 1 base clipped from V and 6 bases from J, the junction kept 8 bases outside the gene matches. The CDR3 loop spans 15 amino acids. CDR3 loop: CASSQGQGQSPEAFF. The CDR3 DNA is TGCGCCAGCAGCCAAGGACAGGGTCAATCACCTGAAGCTTTCTTT.

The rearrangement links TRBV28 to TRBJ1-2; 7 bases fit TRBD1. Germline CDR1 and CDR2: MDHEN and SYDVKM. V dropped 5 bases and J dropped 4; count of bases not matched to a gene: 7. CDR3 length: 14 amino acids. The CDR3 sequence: CASSVRGLGYGYTF. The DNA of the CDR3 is TGTGCCAGCAGTGTAAGGGGGCTCGGCTATGGCTACACCTTC.

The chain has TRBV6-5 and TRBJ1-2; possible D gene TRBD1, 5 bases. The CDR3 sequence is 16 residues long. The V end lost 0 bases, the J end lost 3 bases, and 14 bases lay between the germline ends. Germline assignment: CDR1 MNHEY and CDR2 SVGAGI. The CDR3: CASSYSQGQSDYGYTF. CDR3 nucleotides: TGTGCCAGCAGTTACTCGCAGGGTCAATCTGACTATGGCTACACCTTC.

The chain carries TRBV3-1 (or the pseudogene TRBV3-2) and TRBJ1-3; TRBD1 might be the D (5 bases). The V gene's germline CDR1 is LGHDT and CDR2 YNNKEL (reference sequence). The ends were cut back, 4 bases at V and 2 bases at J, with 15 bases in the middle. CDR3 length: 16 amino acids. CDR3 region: CASSPTGPAAGNTIYF. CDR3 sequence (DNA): TGTGCCAGCAGCCCCACAGGTCCAGCAGCTGGAAACACCATATATTTT.

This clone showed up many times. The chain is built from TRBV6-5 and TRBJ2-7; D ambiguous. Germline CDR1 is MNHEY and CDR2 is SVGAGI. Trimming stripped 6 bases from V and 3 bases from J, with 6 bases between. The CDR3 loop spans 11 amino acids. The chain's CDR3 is CASREFYEQYF. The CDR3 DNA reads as TGTGCCAGCAGGGAGTTCTACGAGCAGTACTTC.

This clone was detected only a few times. CDR3 nucleotides: TGCGCCAGCAAGTTTGCGGGAGATGAGACCCAGTACTTC. Protein sequence: CASKFAGDETQYF. The rearrangement links TRBV5-1 to TRBJ2-5; 7 nucleotides match TRBD2. V gave up 6 bases and J gave up 5 bases; unmatched junction bases: 7. There are 13 residues in the CDR3. CDR1 is SGHRS and CDR2 is YFSETQ in the germline V gene.

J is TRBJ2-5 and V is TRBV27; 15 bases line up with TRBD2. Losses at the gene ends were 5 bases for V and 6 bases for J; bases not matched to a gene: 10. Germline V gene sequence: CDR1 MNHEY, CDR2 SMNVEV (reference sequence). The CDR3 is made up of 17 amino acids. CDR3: CASSPRTSGRAVKTQYF. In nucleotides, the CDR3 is TGTGCCAGCAGTCCCCGGACTAGCGGGAGGGCCGTCAAGACCCAGTACTTC.

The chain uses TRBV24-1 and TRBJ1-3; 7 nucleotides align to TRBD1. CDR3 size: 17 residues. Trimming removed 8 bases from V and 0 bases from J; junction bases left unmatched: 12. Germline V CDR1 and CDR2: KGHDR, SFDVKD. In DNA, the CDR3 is TGTGCCACCAACTCGAAGACAGGGCCTTACTCTGGAAACACCATATATTTT. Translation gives CATNSKTGPYSGNTIYF.

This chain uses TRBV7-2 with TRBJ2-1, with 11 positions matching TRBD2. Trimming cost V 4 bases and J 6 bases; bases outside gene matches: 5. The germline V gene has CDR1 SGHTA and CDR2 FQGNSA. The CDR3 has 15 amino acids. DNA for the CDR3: TGTGCCAGCAGCTCCGGCGGACTAGCGGGCAATGAGCAGTTCTTC. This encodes CASSSGGLAGNEQFF.

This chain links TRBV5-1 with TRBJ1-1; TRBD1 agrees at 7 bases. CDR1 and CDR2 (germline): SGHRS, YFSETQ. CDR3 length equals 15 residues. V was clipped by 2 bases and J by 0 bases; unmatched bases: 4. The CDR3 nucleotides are TGCGCCAGCAGCTTCGCGACAGGGATGAACACTGAAGCTTTCTTT. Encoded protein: CASSFATGMNTEAFF.

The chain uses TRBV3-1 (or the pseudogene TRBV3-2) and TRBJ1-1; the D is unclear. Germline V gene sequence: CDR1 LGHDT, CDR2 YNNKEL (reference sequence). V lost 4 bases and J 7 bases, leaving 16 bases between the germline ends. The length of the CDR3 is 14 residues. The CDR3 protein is CASSLFSGRGEAFF. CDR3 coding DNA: TGTGCCAGCAGCCTGTTCTCGGGGAGAGGTGAAGCTTTCTTT.

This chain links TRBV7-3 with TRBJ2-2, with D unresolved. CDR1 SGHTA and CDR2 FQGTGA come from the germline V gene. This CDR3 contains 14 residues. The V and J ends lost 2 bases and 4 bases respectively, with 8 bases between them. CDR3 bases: TGTGCCAGCAGCTTAGGTCGAGTCACCGGGGAGCTGTTTTTT. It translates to CASSLGRVTGELFF.

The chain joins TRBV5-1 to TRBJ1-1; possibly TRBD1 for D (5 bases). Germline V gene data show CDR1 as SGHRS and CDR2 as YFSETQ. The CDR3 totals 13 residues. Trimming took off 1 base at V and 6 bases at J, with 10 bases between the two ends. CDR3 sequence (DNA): TGCGCCAGCAGCTTGTTAAGGGGATCTGAAGCTTTCTTT. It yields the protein CASSLLRGSEAFF.

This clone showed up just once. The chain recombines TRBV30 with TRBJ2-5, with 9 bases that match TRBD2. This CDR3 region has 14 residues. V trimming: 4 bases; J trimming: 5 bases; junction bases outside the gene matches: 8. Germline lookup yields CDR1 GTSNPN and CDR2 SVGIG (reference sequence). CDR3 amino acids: CAWTLSGSGETQYF. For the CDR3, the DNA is TGTGCCTGGACCCTTAGCGGGAGTGGGGAGACCCAGTACTTC. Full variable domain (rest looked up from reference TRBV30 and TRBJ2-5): SQTIHQWPATLVQPVGSPLSLECTVEGTSNPNLYWYRQAAGRGLQLLFYSVGIGQISSEVPQNLSASRPQDRQFILSSKKLLLSDSGFYLCAWTLSGSGETQYFGPGTRLLVL.

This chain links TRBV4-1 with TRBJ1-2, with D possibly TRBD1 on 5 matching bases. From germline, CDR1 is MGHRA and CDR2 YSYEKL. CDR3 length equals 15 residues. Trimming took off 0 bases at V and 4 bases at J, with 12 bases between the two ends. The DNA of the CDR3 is TGCGCCAGCAGCCAAGATGAAGGACACTCCTATGGCTACACCTTC. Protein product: CASSQDEGHSYGYTF.

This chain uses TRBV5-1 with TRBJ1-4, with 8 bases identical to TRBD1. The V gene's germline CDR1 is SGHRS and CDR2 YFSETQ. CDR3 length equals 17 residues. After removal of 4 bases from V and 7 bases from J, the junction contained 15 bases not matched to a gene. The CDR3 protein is CASSQTRTGTGAEKLFF. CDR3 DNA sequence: TGCGCCAGCAGCCAGACAAGGACAGGGACCGGAGCTGAAAAACTGTTTTTT.

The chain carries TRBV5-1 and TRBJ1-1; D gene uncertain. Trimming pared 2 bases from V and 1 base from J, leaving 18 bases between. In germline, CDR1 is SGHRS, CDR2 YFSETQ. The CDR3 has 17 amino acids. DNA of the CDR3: TGCGCCAGCAGCTTACCAGGTATTTCAAACTCGAACACTGAAGCTTTCTTT. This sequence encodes CASSLPGISNSNTEAFF.

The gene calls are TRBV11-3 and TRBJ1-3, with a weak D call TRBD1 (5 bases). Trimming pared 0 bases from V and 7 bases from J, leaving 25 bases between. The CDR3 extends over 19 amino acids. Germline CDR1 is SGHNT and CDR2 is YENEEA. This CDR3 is CASSLDLRIWRQYGNTIYF. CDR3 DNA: TGTGCCAGCAGCTTAGATCTTCGGATTTGGCGACAGTACGGGAACACCATATATTTT.

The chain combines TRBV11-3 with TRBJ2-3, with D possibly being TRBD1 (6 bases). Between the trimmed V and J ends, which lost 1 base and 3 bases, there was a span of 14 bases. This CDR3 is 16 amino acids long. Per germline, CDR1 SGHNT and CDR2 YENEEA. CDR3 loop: CASSLVGRGGTDTQYF. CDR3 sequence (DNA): TGTGCCAGCAGCTTAGTTGGCAGGGGCGGGACAGATACGCAGTATTTT.

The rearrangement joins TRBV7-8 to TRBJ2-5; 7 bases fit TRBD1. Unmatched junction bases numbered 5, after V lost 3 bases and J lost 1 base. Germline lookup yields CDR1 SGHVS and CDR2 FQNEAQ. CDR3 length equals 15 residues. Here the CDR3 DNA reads TGTGCCAGCAGCTTCCGGACAGGAATCCAAGAGACCCAGTACTTC. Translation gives CASSFRTGIQETQYF.

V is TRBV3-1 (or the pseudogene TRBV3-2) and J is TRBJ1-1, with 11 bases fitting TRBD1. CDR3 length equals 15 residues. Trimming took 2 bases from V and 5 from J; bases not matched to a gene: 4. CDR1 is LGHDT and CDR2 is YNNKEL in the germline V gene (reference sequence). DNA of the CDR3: TGTGCCAGCAGCCAACTCGGACAGGGGGCTACTGAAGCTTTCTTT. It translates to CASSQLGQGATEAFF.

CDR3 sequence (DNA): TGTGCCAGCAGCCAAGGCTGGGAGGTAGGCACCGGGGAGCTGTTTTTT. Residues: CASSQGWEVGTGELFF. V and J are TRBV3-1 (or the pseudogene TRBV3-2) and TRBJ2-2; D perhaps matches TRBD2 (6 bases). With 1 base removed from V and 4 bases from J, the gap between germline ends came to 13 bases. CDR3 length: 16 residues. Germline V gene data show CDR1 as LGHDT and CDR2 as YNNKEL (reference sequence).